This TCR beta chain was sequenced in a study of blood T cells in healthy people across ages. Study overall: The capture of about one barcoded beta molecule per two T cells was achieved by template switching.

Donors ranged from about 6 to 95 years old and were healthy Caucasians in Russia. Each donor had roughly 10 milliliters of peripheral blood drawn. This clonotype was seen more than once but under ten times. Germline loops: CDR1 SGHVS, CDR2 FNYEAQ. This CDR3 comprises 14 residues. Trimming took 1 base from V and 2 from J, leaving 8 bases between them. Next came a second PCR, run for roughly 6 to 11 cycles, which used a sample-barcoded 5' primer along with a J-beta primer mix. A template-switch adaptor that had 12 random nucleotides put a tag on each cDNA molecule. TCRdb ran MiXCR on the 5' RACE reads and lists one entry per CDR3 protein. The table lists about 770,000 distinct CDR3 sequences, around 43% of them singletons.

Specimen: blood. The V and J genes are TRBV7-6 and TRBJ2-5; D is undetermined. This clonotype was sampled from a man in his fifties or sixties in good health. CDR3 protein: CASSLDVGQETQYF. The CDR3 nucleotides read TGTGCCAGCAGCTTAGATGTGGGACAAGAGACCCAGTACTTC.